A selection of T cell receptor beta chains follows, all from one sample in a study of T-cell reconstitution after alpha-beta-depleted transplantation in children. TCRdb re-analysed the PCR reads in MiXCR, keeping a single row per CDR3 protein. The table shows some 120,000 distinct CDR3 sequences, with about a tenth occurring only once. Sequencing used PBMCs, obtained before TCRalphabeta/CD19-depleted stem cell transplant. These receptors were taken from a boy between 2 and 15 years old with acute lymphoblastic leukemia, due to receive a stem cell transplant. Each CDR3 is given with its conserved first and last residue. Fields, in order: J gene, V gene, D gene, clone size, CDR3 length, CDR3 DNA, CDR3 protein. D genes are given only for firm matches. Rows may omit the clone size; those that give it use once, few, many or a size class.

TRBJ2-3,TRBV7-6,TRBD2,-,17,TGTGCCAGCAGCGAATCCGGGACTAGCGGGAGAAGGGATACGCAGTATTTT,CASSESGTSGRRDTQYF
TRBJ1-1,TRBV30,-,-,12,TGTGCCTGGACCCACGGGGACACTGAAGCTTTCTTT,CAWTHGDTEAFF
TRBJ2-7,TRBV6-2/TRBV6-3,-,-,11,TGTGCCAGCAGTGGGATTTGGGAGCAGTACTTC,CASSGIWEQYF
TRBJ2-3,TRBV10-3,-,many,15,TGTGCCATCAGTGATCCGCGGTATAGCACAGATACGCAGTATTTT,CAISDPRYSTDTQYF
TRBJ1-1,TRBV7-9,-,-,13,TGTGCCAGCGAGGGTTGGGGAAAAACTGAAGCTTTCTTT,CASEGWGKTEAFF
TRBJ2-5,TRBV5-1,TRBD2,few,16,TGCGCCAGCAGCCCCGAGACTAGCGGGAGTTTGAAGACCCAGTACTTC,CASSPETSGSLKTQYF
TRBJ2-7,TRBV2,TRBD2,-,15,TGTGCCAGCAGTAGACTAGCGGAGGCCCTTTACGAGCAGTACTTC,CASSRLAEALYEQYF
TRBJ2-7,TRBV7-6,-,-,12,TGTGCCAGCAGTATCTATCTCGGGCCTCAGTACTTC,CASSIYLGPQYF
TRBJ2-1,TRBV20-1,TRBD2,-,13,TGCAGTGCTAGTGGGGGGAGGGGCAATGAGCAGTTCTTC,CSASGGRGNEQFF
TRBJ2-1,TRBV5-6,TRBD2,many,15,TGTGCCAGCAGCCCCGGGACTAGCAGATACAATGAGCAGTTCTTC,CASSPGTSRYNEQFF
TRBJ1-1,TRBV5-1,-,few,15,TGCGCCAGCAGCTTGGGGTGGGGGCGTGGGACTGAAGCTTTCTTT,CASSLGWGRGTEAFF
TRBJ2-2,TRBV20-1,-,few,11,TGCAGTGCCGATACAAACGGGGAGCTGTTTTTT,CSADTNGELFF
TRBJ1-5,TRBV7-2,-,few,15,TGTGCCAGCAGCTTAGCCTGGGCTAGCAATCAGCCCCAGCATTTT,CASSLAWASNQPQHF
TRBJ2-1,TRBV5-1,TRBD2,-,14,TGCGCCAGCAGCTTGTCAGCAGGGAGGGATGAGCAGTTCTTC,CASSLSAGRDEQFF
TRBJ2-4,TRBV10-3,-,few,13,TGTGCCATCAGCCCCGGGCCCGGGAACATTCAGTACTTC,CAISPGPGNIQYF
TRBJ2-7,TRBV20-1,TRBD2,few,16,TGCAGTGTTTTTACCGGGACTAGCGCCAGCTCCTACGAGCAGTACTTC,CSVFTGTSASSYEQYF
TRBJ1-5,TRBV11-2,-,-,15,TGTGCCAGCAGCTCGTCAGGATATAGCAATCAGCCCCAGCATTTT,CASSSSGYSNQPQHF
TRBJ2-7,TRBV5-1,TRBD1,many,17,TGCGCCAGCAGCTTGGACAGGGGGAGATCTGTCTCCTACGAGCAGTACTTC,CASSLDRGRSVSYEQYF
TRBJ2-7,TRBV5-1,TRBD1,-,15,TGCGCCAGCAGCCCAGGGGGCCCCCTTCCCTACGAGCAGTACTTC,CASSPGGPLPYEQYF
TRBJ2-5,TRBV5-4,TRBD2,-,21,TGTGCCAGCAGCTTGAGGGGTGACTGGGGGACGGTCAGCGGGGGAGCCGAGACCCAGTACTTC,CASSLRGDWGTVSGGAETQYF
TRBJ2-3,TRBV11-3,TRBD2,many,16,TGTGCCAGCAGCCAAGGGACTAGCGGGTCCATTGGCACGCAGTATTTT,CASSQGTSGSIGTQYF
TRBJ2-7,TRBV7-8,TRBD2,-,15,TGTGCCAGCAGGCCAGGGACTAGCGGGAGGTACGAGCAGTACTTC,CASRPGTSGRYEQYF
TRBJ2-3,TRBV5-5,TRBD2,many,16,TGTGCCAGCAGCCTTTCTAGCGGGAGTCGTTGGGATACGCAGTATTTT,CASSLSSGSRWDTQYF
TRBJ2-3,TRBV4-1,TRBD2,-,19,TGCGCCAGCAGCCAAGTAAGCGGGACTAGCGGGAGTAGGACAGATACGCAGTATTTT,CASSQVSGTSGSRTDTQYF
TRBJ2-4,TRBV7-2,-,-,14,TGTGCCAGCAGCTTAGGACAGACAAAAAACATTCAGTACTTC,CASSLGQTKNIQYF